This record looks at one TCR beta chain sequence and its context. V lost 4 bases, J lost 4 bases, and 6 bases stayed unmatched. Germline V lookup: CDR1 MDHEN, CDR2 SYDVKM. This CDR3 has 15 amino acids. TCRdb keeps only in-frame clones here, not all; method: immunoSEQ multiplex PCR. This table holds under 30,000 clones, 89% found once. This sample is part of a study of blood T cell repertoires in COVID-19. The chain is built from TRBV28 and TRBJ2-7; 11 bases are a match to TRBD1. The clonotype was recovered from a human donor in a cohort sampled during active COVID-19. The sample was peripheral blood. The CDR3 bases are TGTGCCAGCAGTTCCCTGGGGACAGGGGGTTACGAGCAGTACTTC. This translates into CASSSLGTGGYEQYF.